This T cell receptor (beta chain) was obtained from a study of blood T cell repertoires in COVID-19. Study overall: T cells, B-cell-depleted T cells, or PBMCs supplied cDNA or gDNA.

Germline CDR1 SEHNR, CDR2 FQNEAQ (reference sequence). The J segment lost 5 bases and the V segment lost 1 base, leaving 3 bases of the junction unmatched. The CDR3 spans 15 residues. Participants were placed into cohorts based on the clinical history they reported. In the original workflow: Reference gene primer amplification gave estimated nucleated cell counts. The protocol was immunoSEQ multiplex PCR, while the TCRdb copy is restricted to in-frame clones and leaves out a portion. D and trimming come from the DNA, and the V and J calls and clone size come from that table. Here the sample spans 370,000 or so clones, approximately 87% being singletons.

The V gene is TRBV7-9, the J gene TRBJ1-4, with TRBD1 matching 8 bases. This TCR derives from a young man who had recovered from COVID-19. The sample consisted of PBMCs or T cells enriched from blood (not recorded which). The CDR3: CASSLGTGMNEKLFF. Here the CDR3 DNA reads TGTGCCAGCAGCTTAGGGACAGGGATGAATGAAAAACTGTTTTTT.